This TCR beta chain was sequenced during a study of Graves' ophthalmopathy and Graves' hyperthyroidism. Amplified material comprised TCR beta CDR3 regions derived from RNA transcripts. Second-round multiplex PCR came after first-round RT-PCR with HTBI primers. MiXCR, applied by TCRdb to the multiplex PCR reads, yields one record per CDR3 protein. The data hold some 400,000 distinct CDR3 sequences, with about 18% observed a single time. This clonotype was found many times. Germline CDR1 is MDHEN and CDR2 is SYDVKM. This CDR3 is 15 amino acids long. Trimming took 2 bases from V and 2 from J, leaving 10 bases between them.

The origin of this receptor is a young woman with Graves' ophthalmopathy. The genes are TRBV28 and TRBJ1-5; D is unresolved. Sequencing used peripheral blood. CDR3 nucleotides: TGTGCCAGCAGTTTAGGAGTGACCCGCAATCAGCCCCAGCATTTT. It specifies CASSLGVTRNQPQHF.